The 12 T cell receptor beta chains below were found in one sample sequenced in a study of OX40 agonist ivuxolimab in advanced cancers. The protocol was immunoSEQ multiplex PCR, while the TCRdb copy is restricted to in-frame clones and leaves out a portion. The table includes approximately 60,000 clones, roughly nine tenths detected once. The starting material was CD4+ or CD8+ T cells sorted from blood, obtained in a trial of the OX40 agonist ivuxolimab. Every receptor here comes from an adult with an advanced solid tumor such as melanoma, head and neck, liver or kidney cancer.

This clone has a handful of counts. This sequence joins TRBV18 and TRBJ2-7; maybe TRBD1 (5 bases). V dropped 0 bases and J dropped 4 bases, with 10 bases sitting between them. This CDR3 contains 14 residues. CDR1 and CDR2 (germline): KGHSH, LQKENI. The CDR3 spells CASSPPFDSYEQYF. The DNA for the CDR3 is TGTGCCAGCTCACCACCCTTCGACAGTTACGAGCAGTACTTC.

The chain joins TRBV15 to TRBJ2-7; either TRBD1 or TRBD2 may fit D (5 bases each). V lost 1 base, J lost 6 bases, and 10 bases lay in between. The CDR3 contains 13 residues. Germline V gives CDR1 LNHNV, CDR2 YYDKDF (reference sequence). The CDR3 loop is CATSRGGGGEQYF. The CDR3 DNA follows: TGTGCCACCAGCAGAGGTGGGGGTGGCGAGCAGTACTTC. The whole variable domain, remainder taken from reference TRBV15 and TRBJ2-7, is DAMVIQNPRYQVTQFGKPVTLSCSQTLNHNVMYWYQQKSSQAPKLLFHYYDKDFNNEADTPDNFQSRRPNTSFCFLDIRSPGLGDTAMYLCATSRGGGGEQYFGPGTRLTVT.

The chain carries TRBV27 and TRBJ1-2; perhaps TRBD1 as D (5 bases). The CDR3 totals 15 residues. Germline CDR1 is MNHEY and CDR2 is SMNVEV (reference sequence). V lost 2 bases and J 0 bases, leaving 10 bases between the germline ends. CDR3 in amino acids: CASSLNPGTNYGYTF. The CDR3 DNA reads TGTGCCAGCAGTTTAAATCCAGGGACTAACTATGGCTACACCTTC.

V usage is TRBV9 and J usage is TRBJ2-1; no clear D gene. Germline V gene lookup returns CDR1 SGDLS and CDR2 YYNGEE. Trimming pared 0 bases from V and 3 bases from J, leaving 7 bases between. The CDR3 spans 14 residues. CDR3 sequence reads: CASSVGARYNEQFF. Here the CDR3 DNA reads TGTGCCAGCAGCGTAGGGGCCCGCTACAATGAGCAGTTCTTC.

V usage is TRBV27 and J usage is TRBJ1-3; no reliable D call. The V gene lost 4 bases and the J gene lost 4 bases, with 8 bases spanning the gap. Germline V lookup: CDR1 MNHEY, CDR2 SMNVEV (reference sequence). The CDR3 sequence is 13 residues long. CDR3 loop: CASSSGVGNTIYF. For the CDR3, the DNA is TGTGCCAGCAGTTCGGGAGTGGGAAACACCATATATTTT.

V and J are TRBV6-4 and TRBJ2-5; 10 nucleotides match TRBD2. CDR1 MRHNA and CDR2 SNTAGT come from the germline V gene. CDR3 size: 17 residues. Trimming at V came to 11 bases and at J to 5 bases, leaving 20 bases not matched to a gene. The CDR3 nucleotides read TGTGCCGAAAGTGGACGAGGGGCTAGCGGGAGATGTGAGACCCAGTACTTC. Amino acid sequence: CAESGRGASGRCETQYF.

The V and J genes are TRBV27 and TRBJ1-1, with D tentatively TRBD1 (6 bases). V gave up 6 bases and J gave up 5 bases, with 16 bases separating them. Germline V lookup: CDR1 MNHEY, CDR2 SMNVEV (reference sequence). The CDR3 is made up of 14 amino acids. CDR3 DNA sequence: TGTGCCAGCAGCGAGTTGGGGGCGAGTACTGAAGCTTTCTTT. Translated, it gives CASSELGASTEAFF.

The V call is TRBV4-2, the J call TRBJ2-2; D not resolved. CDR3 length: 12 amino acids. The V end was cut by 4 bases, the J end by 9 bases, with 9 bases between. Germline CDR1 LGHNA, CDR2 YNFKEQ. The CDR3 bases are TGTGCCAGCAGCCCGACCACGTGGGAGCTGTTTTTT. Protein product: CASSPTTWELFF.

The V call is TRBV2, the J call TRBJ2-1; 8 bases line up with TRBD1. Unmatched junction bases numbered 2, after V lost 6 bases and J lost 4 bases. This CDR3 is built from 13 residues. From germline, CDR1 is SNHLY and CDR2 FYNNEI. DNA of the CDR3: TGTGCCAGCAGCTGGGACAGGTACAATGAGCAGTTCTTC. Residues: CASSWDRYNEQFF.

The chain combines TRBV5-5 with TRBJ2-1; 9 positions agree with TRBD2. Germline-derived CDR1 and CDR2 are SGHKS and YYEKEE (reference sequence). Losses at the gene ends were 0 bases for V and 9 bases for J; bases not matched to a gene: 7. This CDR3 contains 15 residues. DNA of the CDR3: TGTGCCAGCAGCTTGGTCCAGCGGGGGGACCCTGAGCAGTTCTTC. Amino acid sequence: CASSLVQRGDPEQFF.

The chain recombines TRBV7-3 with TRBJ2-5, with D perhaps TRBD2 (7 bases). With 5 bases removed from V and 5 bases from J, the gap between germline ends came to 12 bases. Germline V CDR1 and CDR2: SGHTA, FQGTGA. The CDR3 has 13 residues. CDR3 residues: CASSLRGAETQYF. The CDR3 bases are TGTGCCAGCAGCCTCCGGGGGGCGGAGACCCAGTACTTC.

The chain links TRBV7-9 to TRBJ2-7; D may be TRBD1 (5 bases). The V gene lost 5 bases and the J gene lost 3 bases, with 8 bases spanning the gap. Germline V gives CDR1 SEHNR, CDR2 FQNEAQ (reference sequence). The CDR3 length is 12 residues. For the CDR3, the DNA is TGTGCCAGCAGCCAAGGGGTCTACGAGCAGTACTTC. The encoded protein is CASSQGVYEQYF.